This T cell receptor beta chain was recovered during a study of blood T cell repertoires in COVID-19. Across the whole study: COVID-19 samples, acute and convalescent, were from the United States, Italy and Spain. Nucleic acid was either cDNA or gDNA, and it came from T cells, B-cell-depleted T cells, or PBMCs.

Seattle-derived patients entered the study during active infection and were followed longitudinally. As handled by the study authors: Reference gene primers were amplified, and this amplification served to estimate nucleated cell counts. Sequencing used immunoSEQ multiplex PCR; TCRdb keeps in-frame clones, though not all of them. V and J calls and clone size follow that table, whereas D and trimming were derived from the DNA. The data hold roughly 69,000 clones, with approximately 78% observed a single time. The CDR3 totals 14 residues. From germline, CDR1 is SGDLS and CDR2 YYNGEE. V dropped 3 bases and J dropped 6; count of bases not matched to a gene: 6.

The sequence was collected from a man in his 60s with COVID-19, enrolled during active disease. The gene calls are TRBV9 and TRBJ1-3; 7 bases map to TRBD1. Sample: peripheral blood. The CDR3 bases are TGTGCCAGCAGCGGGGACAGATTTAAAAACACCATATATTTT. Translated, it gives CASSGDRFKNTIYF.